The following is a T cell receptor beta chain sequence with its context. This record comes from a study of blood T cell repertoires in COVID-19. Study in general: Samples representing acute and convalescent COVID-19 were sourced from the United States, Italy and Spain. PBMCs, B-cell-depleted T cells, or T cells were the source of the cDNA or gDNA that made up the material.

It was during active infection that Seattle patients were enrolled and then longitudinally followed. The V gene end was trimmed by 1 base and the J gene end by 3 bases; junction bases not matched to a gene: 2. The CDR3 is made up of 15 amino acids. CDR1 is MGHDK, CDR2 SYGVNS, per germline. Under the authors' procedure: Nucleated cell number was recorded as an estimate derived from reference gene primer amplification. Measured with immunoSEQ multiplex PCR; TCRdb has only the in-frame clones, and not every one. V, J and clone size are those of that table, while D and trimming were read from the DNA. The sample includes roughly 250,000 clones, more than 65% seen only once; the top ten take 15% to 18%.

V gene TRBV25-1 combines with J gene TRBJ1-3; TRBD1 agrees at 8 bases. The material sequenced was peripheral blood. The TCR originated in a person between 70 and 80 years old with COVID-19, enrolled during active disease. The CDR3 DNA is TGTGCCAGCAGTGAATCCGGGACAGGTGGAAACACCATATATTTT. It yields the protein CASSESGTGGNTIYF.